A selection of T cell receptor beta chains follows, all from one sample in a study of blood T cell repertoires in COVID-19. TCRdb's copy holds only in-frame clones and misses some; the assay was immunoSEQ multiplex PCR. The sample has roughly 250,000 clones, approximately 85% seen once; the top ten hold around 2%. The sample comprised PBMCs or T cells enriched from blood (not recorded which). All receptors derive from a woman aged 45-60 years who had recovered from COVID-19. CDR3s include the opening cysteine and the closing phenylalanine or tryptophan. A D gene is named only where the DNA matches it firmly. Part of the rows lack a size; the others show once, few, many or a class for expanded clones.

>TRBV20-1|few|TRBJ1-1|TRBD1
TGCAGTGCTAGTCTTGCAGGGGGAAGGATGAACACTGAAGCTTTCTTT
CSASLAGGRMNTEAFF
>TRBV28|few|TRBJ1-5|NA
TGTGCCAGCAGTGGAGCCGGGACACCGAAGGGCCAGCCCCAGCATTTT
CASSGAGTPKGQPQHF
>TRBV3-1/TRBV3-2|NA|TRBJ2-1|TRBD2
TGTGCCAGCAGCCAACAACTAGCGGGAGTTGGCAATGAGCAGTTCTTC
CASSQQLAGVGNEQFF
>TRBV25-1|NA|TRBJ2-7|TRBD1
TGTGCCAGCAGTGCGGACAGGGGAAGCTCCTACGAGCAGTACTTC
CASSADRGSSYEQYF
>TRBV18|few|TRBJ2-2|NA
TGTGCCAGCTCACGGGAGAGAAACGGCCAGAACACCGGGGAGCTGTTTTTT
CASSRERNGQNTGELFF
>TRBV9|NA|TRBJ2-5|TRBD2
TGTGCCAGCAGCTCCAGTTTTAGCGGGGGTGGGGTGGAGACCCAGTACTTC
CASSSSFSGGGVETQYF
>TRBV4-1|few|TRBJ1-5|NA
TGCGCCAGCAGCCAAGATAATAATCAGCCCCAGCATTTT
CASSQDNNQPQHF
>TRBV19|NA|TRBJ2-7|TRBD1
TGTGCCAGTAGTATAGATGCGGCGACAGGGGTGGAGGACGAGCAGTACTTC
CASSIDAATGVEDEQYF
>TRBV14|NA|TRBJ1-2|NA
TGTGCCAGCAGCCAAGACAGGGGAAAGGCCTTC
CASSQDRGKAF
>TRBV2|NA|TRBJ2-4|NA
TGTGCCAGCATGGGTCAGGGTAAGAAGAACATTCAGTACTTC
CASMGQGKKNIQYF
>TRBV5-1|once|TRBJ2-1|NA
TGCGCCAGCAGCTTCAGGGTGCCAGATGAGCAGTTCTTC
CASSFRVPDEQFF
>TRBV15|once|TRBJ2-1|TRBD2
TGTGCCACCAGCAGGAGACTAGCGGACAGAGAGTTCTTC
CATSRRLADREFF
>TRBV28|NA|TRBJ1-2|TRBD1
TGTGCCAGCAGTTTATACGGACAGGGGAAGAAGCAGAGCTACACCTTC
CASSLYGQGKKQSYTF
>TRBV3-1/TRBV3-2|once|TRBJ2-7|TRBD1
TGTGCCAGCAGCCAAGCAGGGGGCGGGTACGAGCAGTACTTC
CASSQAGGGYEQYF
>TRBV19|NA|TRBJ1-4|NA
TGTGCCAGTAGTGAGGACAGACGGCGTGAAAAACTGTTTTTT
CASSEDRRREKLFF
>TRBV2|NA|TRBJ1-2|NA
TGTGCCAGCAGGACAGACGGCTACACCTTC
CASRTDGYTF
>TRBV18|NA|TRBJ2-3|TRBD1
TGTGCCAGCTCACCATTGGGACAGGGGCTCACAGATACGCAGTATTTT
CASSPLGQGLTDTQYF
>TRBV7-3|NA|TRBJ2-7|TRBD1
TGTGCCAGCAGCTCGACAGGGGGGGCCTACGAGCAGTACTTC
CASSSTGGAYEQYF
>TRBV6-5|NA|TRBJ1-2|NA
TGTGCCAGCAGCGACGGGGGACATGGCTACACCTTC
CASSDGGHGYTF
>TRBV19|NA|TRBJ2-1|NA
TGTGCCAGTAGTATGAGGCAGGGACTGAGGCACAATGAGCAGTTCTTC
CASSMRQGLRHNEQFF
>TRBV5-1|NA|TRBJ1-6|NA
TGCGCCAGCAGCCCCCTCGGACAGCTTTATAATTCACCCCTCCACTTT
CASSPLGQLYNSPLHF
>TRBV28|NA|TRBJ1-5|NA
TGTGCCAGCGCACTTGTACACCCAGGGCCCCAGCATTTT
CASALVHPGPQHF
>TRBV20-1|NA|TRBJ2-1|TRBD1
TGCAGTGCCCTTATGACAGGGCTAACGGTCTTC
CSALMTGLTVF
>TRBV7-2|NA|TRBJ1-6|NA
TGTGCCAGCAGCTTAGACGGGACTTATAATTCACCCCTCCACTTT
CASSLDGTYNSPLHF
>TRBV7-2|NA|TRBJ2-2|NA
TGTGCCAGCAGCTTAAATGGTGGGAGTGCCGGGGAGCTGTTTTTT
CASSLNGGSAGELFF
>TRBV7-6|NA|TRBJ1-4|TRBD1
TGTGCCAGCAGCTTAGCGGACAGGGGTAGCACTAATGAAAAACTGTTTTTT
CASSLADRGSTNEKLFF
>TRBV27|few|TRBJ1-6|NA
TGTGCCAGCAGTTTGGACGGGAGCTCCTATAATTCACCCCTCCACTTT
CASSLDGSSYNSPLHF
>TRBV28|NA|TRBJ2-1|NA
TGTGCCAGCAGTTTTGAAGGCGGGTACAATGAGCAGTTCTTC
CASSFEGGYNEQFF
>TRBV28|NA|TRBJ1-6|TRBD1
TGTGCCAGCAGTTTTGGGACAGGGTATAATTCACCCCTCCACTTT
CASSFGTGYNSPLHF
>TRBV5-1|NA|TRBJ1-1|TRBD1
TGCGCCAGCAGCTTGGAAGGGCAGGGGGCCCGCCCGGCCACTGAAGCTTTCTTT
CASSLEGQGARPATEAFF
>TRBV10-3|few|TRBJ2-7|TRBD2
TGTGCCATCAGTGAGGGACTAGCGGGGAGCTCCGAGCAGTACTTC
CAISEGLAGSSEQYF
>TRBV2|NA|TRBJ1-5|NA
TGTGCCAGCAGTGAAACCGGGTTTAGCAATCAGCCCCAGCATTTT
CASSETGFSNQPQHF
>TRBV6-5|NA|TRBJ2-4|NA
TGTGCCAGCAGTCTAAGCGGGTGGAACATTCAGTACTTC
CASSLSGWNIQYF
>TRBV6-5|NA|TRBJ2-3|TRBD2
TGTGCCAGCAGTTACTCGAGACTAGCTTCAGATACGCAGTATTTT
CASSYSRLASDTQYF
>TRBV9|few|TRBJ2-3|NA
TGTGCCAGCAGCGTAGACACCCCAGATACGCAGTATTTT
CASSVDTPDTQYF
>TRBV11-1|NA|TRBJ1-1|NA
TGTGCCAGCACCTCCGCACAGGGTAGAACTGAAGCTTTCTTT
CASTSAQGRTEAFF
>TRBV10-2|NA|TRBJ1-2|TRBD1
TGCGCCAGCAGGGGACAGGTTAAATATGGCTACACCTTC
CASRGQVKYGYTF
>TRBV5-4|once|TRBJ2-3|TRBD2
TGTGCCAGCAGCTTAAGCCTAGCGGGCACAGATACGCAGTATTTT
CASSLSLAGTDTQYF
>TRBV5-1|NA|TRBJ2-7|TRBD2
TGCGCCAGCAGCCCAGGGACTAGCGGGATCGTCTACGAGCAGTACTTC
CASSPGTSGIVYEQYF
>TRBV5-1|NA|TRBJ2-1|TRBD2
TGCGCCAGCAGCTTGGAGCGGGGGGGCTCCTACAATGAGCAGTTCTTC
CASSLERGGSYNEQFF
>TRBV23-1|NA|TRBJ1-6|NA
TGCGCCAGCAGTCAATGGAATTTACTACCTAATTCACCCCTCCACTTT
CASSQWNLLPNSPLHF
>TRBV30|few|TRBJ1-2|NA
TGTGCCTCGCGACAGAGCCTGTTCTATGGCTACACCTTC
CASRQSLFYGYTF